These 26 T cell receptor beta chains were all obtained from the same sample, sequenced in a study of blood T cell repertoires in COVID-19. The table came from immunoSEQ multiplex PCR; TCRdb's copy has only in-frame clones and leaves some out. The sample lists 150,000 to 200,000 clones, approximately 90% occurring once. Material for sequencing was PBMCs or T cells enriched from blood (not recorded which). The receptors derive from a woman aged 18-29 years who had recovered from COVID-19.

The chain carries TRBV18 and TRBJ2-7; 7 nucleotides agree with TRBD1. Per the germline V gene, CDR1 is KGHSH and CDR2 is LQKENI. V lost 1 base, J lost 5 bases, and 8 bases stayed unmatched. The length of the CDR3 is 15 residues. This CDR3 reads CASSPLVTGFDEQYF. CDR3 in DNA: TGTGCCAGCTCACCACTGGTGACAGGGTTTGACGAGCAGTACTTC.

This chain joins TRBV24-1 and TRBJ2-3; no clear D gene. The V end was cut by 5 bases, the J end by 2 bases, with 7 bases between. The CDR3 has 13 residues. Germline V CDR1 and CDR2: KGHDR, SFDVKD. The CDR3 bases are TGTGCCACCAGTGTACGGTCCACAGATACGCAGTATTTT. Translated: CATSVRSTDTQYF.

The chain couples TRBV5-1 to TRBJ1-1; TRBD1 matches at 8 bases. Trimming removed 3 bases from V and 5 bases from J; junction bases left unmatched: 6. Germline V lookup: CDR1 SGHRS, CDR2 YFSETQ. The CDR3 is 14 residues long. CDR3 bases: TGCGCCAGCAGCTCACAGGGGGGGAAGACTGAAGCTTTCTTT. It codes for CASSSQGGKTEAFF. Variable domain in full (rest from reference TRBV5-1 and TRBJ1-1): KAGVTQTPRYLIKTRGQQVTLSCSPISGHRSVSWYQQTPGQGLQFLFEYFSETQRNKGNFPGRFSGRQFSNSRSEMNVSTLELGDSALYLCASSSQGGKTEAFFGQGTRLTVV.

The chain carries TRBV7-9 and TRBJ2-2; TRBD2 agrees at 10 bases. The V and J ends lost 6 bases and 6 bases, in that order; junction bases with no gene match: 7. The CDR3 sequence is 15 residues long. Germline V gene sequence: CDR1 SEHNR, CDR2 FQNEAQ (reference sequence). The CDR3 reads CASSRGSGRSGELFF. The CDR3 nucleotides are TGTGCCAGCAGTAGGGGTAGCGGGAGGTCCGGGGAGCTGTTTTTT.

The rearrangement joins TRBV27 to TRBJ2-6; no reliable D call. The CDR3 covers 15 residues. V lost 5 bases and J 0 bases, leaving 8 bases between the germline ends. Germline V gene lookup returns CDR1 MNHEY and CDR2 SMNVEV (reference sequence). CDR3: CASSPLLSGANVLTF. The CDR3, as DNA: TGTGCCAGCAGTCCCCTACTCTCTGGGGCCAACGTCCTGACTTTC.

The chain has TRBV21-1 and TRBJ2-2; TRBD1 reflects the table's D call only, with no check against the DNA. TRBV21-1 is termed a pseudogene. CDR3 length equals 16 residues. In DNA form, the CDR3 reads TGTGCCAGCAGCAAAGGGTCACAGCTGAACACCGGGGAGCTGTTTTTT. This encodes CASSKGSQLNTGELFF.

The CDR3 DNA sequence: TGTGCCAGCAGTGATGTATACCAAGAGACCCAGTACTTC. This translates into CASSDVYQETQYF. The genes are TRBV6-1 and TRBJ2-5; D call uncertain. Trimming pared 3 bases from V and 0 bases from J, leaving 5 bases between. The germline V gene encodes CDR1 MNHNS and CDR2 SASEGT. The CDR3 has 13 residues.

The rearrangement uses TRBV5-1 and TRBJ1-1; no clear D. Germline V CDR1 and CDR2: SGHRS, YFSETQ. The CDR3 spans 14 residues. V shed 0 bases and J shed 0 bases, with 6 bases lying between them. Here the CDR3 reads CASSLARLNTEAFF. DNA for the CDR3: TGCGCCAGCAGCTTGGCCAGGTTGAACACTGAAGCTTTCTTT. Combining the CDR3 with reference TRBV5-1 and TRBJ1-1 gives the whole variable domain KAGVTQTPRYLIKTRGQQVTLSCSPISGHRSVSWYQQTPGQGLQFLFEYFSETQRNKGNFPGRFSGRQFSNSRSEMNVSTLELGDSALYLCASSLARLNTEAFFGQGTRLTVV.

The rearrangement uses TRBV3-1 (or the pseudogene TRBV3-2) and TRBJ2-7; 8 bases agree with TRBD2. Germline trimming cut 4 bases from V and 0 bases from J; bases unmatched to any gene: 8. The germline V gene encodes CDR1 LGHDT and CDR2 YNNKEL (reference sequence). The CDR3 loop spans 16 amino acids. The CDR3 DNA follows: TGTGCCAGCAGCCCGTGGGTGGGGACTAGCTCCTACGAGCAGTACTTC. Protein product: CASSPWVGTSSYEQYF.

V is TRBV7-9 and J is TRBJ1-1; TRBD1 might be the D (5 bases). V shed 0 bases and J shed 2 bases, with 13 bases lying between them. Per the germline V gene, CDR1 is SEHNR and CDR2 is FQNEAQ (reference sequence). CDR3 length: 16 residues. The CDR3: CASSLASRGSNTEAFF. CDR3 DNA sequence: TGTGCCAGCAGCTTAGCAAGCCGGGGGTCAAACACTGAAGCTTTCTTT.

V gene TRBV6-2 or TRBV6-3 combines with J gene TRBJ1-2; D unclear. V shed 4 bases and J shed 8 bases, with 11 bases lying between them. From germline, CDR1 is MNHEY and CDR2 SVGEGT. The CDR3 runs 12 residues. The CDR3 DNA reads as TGTGCCAGCAGTTGGGGAGGGCCCGGCTACACCTTC. Translated, it gives CASSWGGPGYTF.

This clone was recorded only once. The genes are TRBV5-4 and TRBJ1-1; possibly TRBD1 for D (6 bases). Germline V gene data show CDR1 as SGHNT and CDR2 as YYREEE (reference sequence). Trimming cost V 3 bases and J 0 bases, with 12 bases left between them. CDR3 length equals 15 residues. The CDR3 region is CASSSRTVMNTEAFF. DNA of the CDR3: TGTGCCAGCAGCTCAAGGACAGTCATGAACACTGAAGCTTTCTTT.

This clone has more than one count but fewer than ten. The chain recombines TRBV5-1 with TRBJ1-1, with D perhaps TRBD1 (5 bases). V lost 4 bases, J lost 4 bases, and 14 bases lay in between. CDR1 SGHRS and CDR2 YFSETQ come from the germline V gene. This CDR3 comprises 14 residues. The CDR3 region has the DNA TGCGCCAGCAGCCAAGAATATAGGGGCACTGAAGCTTTCTTT. It is translated as CASSQEYRGTEAFF.

The J gene is TRBJ1-2, the V gene TRBV15, with D possibly matching TRBD1 (5 bases). This CDR3 contains 16 residues. Trimming cost V 4 bases and J 3 bases, with 18 bases left between them. Germline CDR1 LNHNV, CDR2 YYDKDF (reference sequence). The CDR3 nucleotides read TGTGCCACCAGCAACGAGATGATGGACAAAGACTATGGCTACACCTTC. It translates to CATSNEMMDKDYGYTF. Complete variable domain (other parts from reference TRBV15 and TRBJ1-2): DAMVIQNPRYQVTQFGKPVTLSCSQTLNHNVMYWYQQKSSQAPKLLFHYYDKDFNNEADTPDNFQSRRPNTSFCFLDIRSPGLGDTAMYLCATSNEMMDKDYGYTFGSGTRLTVV.

The chain employs TRBV19 and TRBJ2-3; 10 bases are a match to TRBD2. Germline CDR1 LNHDA, CDR2 SQIVND (reference sequence). Trimming at V came to 9 bases and at J to 5 bases, leaving 11 bases not matched to a gene. The CDR3 length is 15 residues. The CDR3 nucleotides read TGTGCCAGCCAACCCGGGACTAGCGTCGTAGATACGCAGTATTTT. Its translation is CASQPGTSVVDTQYF.

J is TRBJ2-5 and V is TRBV11-2, with 8 bases aligning to TRBD1. The V gene end was trimmed by 5 bases and the J gene end by 4 bases; junction bases not matched to a gene: 6. CDR1 and CDR2 from the germline V gene are SGHAT and FQNNGV. CDR3 size: 14 residues. The CDR3 nucleotides are TGTGCCAGCAGCCTCGGGACAGGAGGAGAGACCCAGTACTTC. Its translation: CASSLGTGGETQYF. Drawing the rest from reference TRBV11-2 and TRBJ2-5, the complete variable domain is EAGVAQSPRYKIIEKRQSVAFWCNPISGHATLYWYQQILGQGPKLLIQFQNNGVVDDSQLPKDRFSAERLKGVDSTLKIQPAKLEDSAVYLCASSLGTGGETQYFGPGTRLLVL.

V usage is TRBV10-3 and J usage is TRBJ2-3, with TRBD2 matching 13 bases. The length of the CDR3 is 16 residues. CDR1 is ENHRY, CDR2 SYGVKD, per germline. The V and J ends lost 4 bases and 4 bases, in that order; junction bases with no gene match: 5. CDR3 amino acids: CAISGRTSGSADTQYF. CDR3 nucleotide sequence: TGTGCCATCAGTGGCCGGACTAGCGGGAGCGCAGATACGCAGTATTTT.

This chain connects TRBV9 to TRBJ2-3, with 13 bases that match TRBD2. The CDR3 has 17 amino acids. The germline V gene encodes CDR1 SGDLS and CDR2 YYNGEE. J lost 2 bases, V lost 2 bases, and 5 bases had no gene match. The CDR3 reads CASSVRLAGGLTDTQYF. The CDR3 coding sequence is TGTGCCAGCAGCGTGCGACTAGCGGGGGGCCTCACAGATACGCAGTATTTT.

V gene TRBV15 combines with J gene TRBJ2-7; D is unclear. Trimming pared 0 bases from V and 3 bases from J, leaving 12 bases between. This CDR3 is 15 amino acids long. Germline V lookup: CDR1 LNHNV, CDR2 YYDKDF (reference sequence). The DNA of the CDR3 is TGTGCCACCAGCAGAGATCTTGGTCGGAGCTACGAGCAGTACTTC. Residues: CATSRDLGRSYEQYF.

The rearrangement uses TRBV28 and TRBJ2-1, with 9 nucleotides matching TRBD2. Trimming at V came to 1 base and at J to 9 bases, leaving 10 bases not matched to a gene. Germline CDR1 is MDHEN and CDR2 is SYDVKM. This CDR3 contains 16 residues. This CDR3 reads CASSLYLAGVGSEQFF. The DNA for the CDR3 is TGTGCCAGCAGTTTATATTTAGCGGGAGTGGGTAGTGAGCAGTTCTTC. Complete variable domain (other parts from reference TRBV28 and TRBJ2-1): DVKVTQSSRYLVKRTGEKVFLECVQDMDHENMFWYRQDPGLGLRLIYFSYDVKMKEKGDIPEGYSVSREKKERFSLILESASTNQTSMYLCASSLYLAGVGSEQFFGPGTRLTVL.

The gene calls are TRBV9 and TRBJ2-7; TRBD2 aligns across 14 bases. Germline CDR1 and CDR2: SGDLS and YYNGEE. V was clipped by 3 bases and J by 5 bases; unmatched bases: 7. CDR3 length: 16 amino acids. The CDR3 spells CASSGTSGRKADEQYF. CDR3 DNA sequence: TGTGCCAGCAGCGGGACTAGCGGGAGGAAGGCCGACGAGCAGTACTTC.

The chain links TRBV7-3 to TRBJ2-5, with 10 bases identical to TRBD2. CDR3 size: 15 residues. In germline, CDR1 is SGHTA, CDR2 FQGTGA. Trimming cost V 2 bases and J 5 bases; bases outside gene matches: 5. Here the CDR3 reads CASSLGSGRAETQYF. The CDR3 coding sequence is TGTGCCAGCAGCTTAGGCAGCGGGAGGGCTGAGACCCAGTACTTC.

V usage is TRBV4-1 and J usage is TRBJ2-7; TRBD2 matches at 11 bases. Germline CDR1 reads MGHRA; CDR2 reads YSYEKL. Trimming took 4 bases from V and 3 from J; bases not matched to a gene: 5. The CDR3 extends over 15 amino acids. The chain's CDR3 is CASSLAGGPVYEQYF. The CDR3 DNA sequence: TGCGCCAGCAGCCTAGCGGGAGGGCCAGTCTACGAGCAGTACTTC.

The rearrangement joins TRBV5-6 to TRBJ2-3; TRBD2 aligns across 9 bases. Germline V gene data show CDR1 as SGHDT and CDR2 as YYEEEE. V shed 4 bases, J shed 2 bases, and the junction held 8 bases outside the gene matches. This CDR3 contains 16 residues. The CDR3 bases are TGTGCCAGCAGCCCCGGAACTAGCGGGCCCACAGATACGCAGTATTTT. This sequence encodes CASSPGTSGPTDTQYF.

This clone was seen once. CDR3 in amino acids: CASSFGGNTEAFF. Written as DNA, the CDR3 is TGTGCCAGCAGCTTCGGGGGAAACACTGAAGCTTTCTTT. The J gene is TRBJ1-1, the V gene TRBV7-9, with TRBD1 as a possible D gene (5 bases). There are 13 residues in the CDR3. V was clipped by 3 bases and J by 2 bases, with 7 bases between them. Per germline, CDR1 SEHNR and CDR2 FQNEAQ (reference sequence).

This clone appeared a few times. The chain employs TRBV28 and TRBJ1-1, with 9 positions matching TRBD1. Germline V gene sequence: CDR1 MDHEN, CDR2 SYDVKM. The CDR3 has 15 residues. The ends lost 5 bases at V and 5 bases at J; junction bases unmatched: 9. CDR3 amino acids: CASSETGTGSTEAFF. The CDR3 bases are TGTGCCAGCAGTGAAACCGGGACAGGGAGTACTGAAGCTTTCTTT.